A selection of T cell receptor beta chains follows, all from one sample in a study of shared clonotypes between healthy human individuals. Profiling relied on immunoSEQ multiplex PCR, and the TCRdb table lists in-frame clones only, not all of them. Altogether around 610,000 clones are present, approximately 96% being singletons, with the ten largest covering 0.095% to 0.13%. Sequencing was carried out using naive CD8+ T cells sorted from blood. These receptor sequences come from a woman in her thirties in good health. Both conserved end residues are part of each CDR3. The order of the fields is J gene, V gene, D gene, clone size, CDR3 DNA, CDR3 protein. D genes are given only for firm matches. Clone size appears in some rows only: once, few, many, or a class for an expanded clone.

j_gene: TRBJ2-7
v_gene: TRBV29-1
d_gene: NA
abundance: NA
CDR3nt: TGCAGCGTTGAAGATGTCGGCAGGCCCTACGAGCAGTACTTC
CDR3aa: CSVEDVGRPYEQYF

j_gene: TRBJ2-1
v_gene: TRBV19
d_gene: NA
abundance: NA
CDR3nt: TGTGCCAGTACCCAAAGCGCCTGGAGCTCCTACAATGAGCAGTTCTTC
CDR3aa: CASTQSAWSSYNEQFF

j_gene: TRBJ1-3
v_gene: TRBV28
d_gene: TRBD1
abundance: NA
CDR3nt: TGTGCCAGCTCCGTAGACAGGGTTGGAAACACCATATATTTT
CDR3aa: CASSVDRVGNTIYF

j_gene: TRBJ1-4
v_gene: TRBV11-2
d_gene: NA
abundance: NA
CDR3nt: TGTGCCAGCAGCTTACCTTCACCCCAGGATAATGAAAAACTGTTTTTT
CDR3aa: CASSLPSPQDNEKLFF

j_gene: TRBJ1-4
v_gene: TRBV27
d_gene: NA
abundance: once
CDR3nt: TGTGCCAGCAGTTTTCTAGGGTTGGATGAAAAACTGTTTTTT
CDR3aa: CASSFLGLDEKLFF

j_gene: TRBJ2-7
v_gene: TRBV19
d_gene: NA
abundance: NA
CDR3nt: TGTGCCAGTAGTATAGGAATGGCTTACGAGCAGTACTTC
CDR3aa: CASSIGMAYEQYF

j_gene: TRBJ2-1
v_gene: TRBV7-9
d_gene: NA
abundance: NA
CDR3nt: TGTGCCAGCAGCTTTTTGGGAGGAGTCGATGAGCAGTTCTTC
CDR3aa: CASSFLGGVDEQFF

j_gene: TRBJ1-1
v_gene: TRBV10-1
d_gene: NA
abundance: NA
CDR3nt: TGCGCCAGCAGTGACCCCGACAGGAACACTGAAGCTTTCTTT
CDR3aa: CASSDPDRNTEAFF

j_gene: TRBJ2-2
v_gene: TRBV2
d_gene: NA
abundance: NA
CDR3nt: TGTGCCAGGGGCCTTAACACCGGGGAGCTGTTTTTT
CDR3aa: CARGLNTGELFF

j_gene: TRBJ1-4
v_gene: TRBV6-5
d_gene: NA
abundance: NA
CDR3nt: TGTGCCAGCAGTTACTTCGGTGGGCTTAATGAAAAACTGTTTTTT
CDR3aa: CASSYFGGLNEKLFF

j_gene: TRBJ2-3
v_gene: TRBV27
d_gene: NA
abundance: NA
CDR3nt: TGTGCCAGCAGTTTATCGACTAGCACAGATACGCAGTATTTT
CDR3aa: CASSLSTSTDTQYF

j_gene: TRBJ1-4
v_gene: TRBV4-1
d_gene: NA
abundance: NA
CDR3nt: TGCGCCAGCAGCCAAGTTAAAGGGTACGGTAATGAAAAACTGTTTTTT
CDR3aa: CASSQVKGYGNEKLFF

j_gene: TRBJ1-1
v_gene: TRBV27
d_gene: NA
abundance: once
CDR3nt: NA
CDR3aa: CASSSSTENTEAFF

j_gene: TRBJ1-1
v_gene: TRBV2
d_gene: NA
abundance: NA
CDR3nt: TGTGCCAGCAGTGAAGCGGCAGGGGTTCGTACTGAAGCTTTCTTT
CDR3aa: CASSEAAGVRTEAFF

j_gene: TRBJ1-3
v_gene: TRBV29-1
d_gene: NA
abundance: NA
CDR3nt: TGCAGCGTTGAAGAATATGGACGGGGAAACACCATATATTTT
CDR3aa: CSVEEYGRGNTIYF

j_gene: TRBJ2-2
v_gene: TRBV5-6
d_gene: NA
abundance: NA
CDR3nt: TGTGCCAGCAGCTTGGACACCGGGGAGCTGTTTTTT
CDR3aa: CASSLDTGELFF

j_gene: TRBJ1-5
v_gene: TRBV6-1
d_gene: NA
abundance: NA
CDR3nt: TGTGCCAGCAGTGAAGAGGGGTATCAGCCCCAGCATTTT
CDR3aa: CASSEEGYQPQHF

j_gene: TRBJ2-7
v_gene: TRBV28
d_gene: TRBD1
abundance: NA
CDR3nt: TGTGCCAGCAGTTCCCCGACAGGGGGCTACGAGCAGTACTTC
CDR3aa: CASSSPTGGYEQYF

j_gene: TRBJ1-5
v_gene: TRBV15
d_gene: TRBD1
abundance: NA
CDR3nt: TGTGCCACCAGCAGAATACAGGGGGTAAATCAGCCCCAGCATTTT
CDR3aa: CATSRIQGVNQPQHF

j_gene: TRBJ2-1
v_gene: TRBV5-1
d_gene: NA
abundance: NA
CDR3nt: TGCGCCAGCAGCTTGGAGTGGACGGCATTACCGTACAATGAGCAGTTCTTC
CDR3aa: CASSLEWTALPYNEQFF

j_gene: TRBJ2-7
v_gene: TRBV28
d_gene: NA
abundance: NA
CDR3nt: TGTGCCAGCAGTATCGACAGGAACGAGCAGTACTTC
CDR3aa: CASSIDRNEQYF

j_gene: TRBJ1-4
v_gene: TRBV28
d_gene: NA
abundance: NA
CDR3nt: TGTGCCAGCAGTCAAACGCAGGCAACTAATGAAAAACTGTTTTTT
CDR3aa: CASSQTQATNEKLFF

j_gene: TRBJ2-7
v_gene: TRBV27
d_gene: NA
abundance: NA
CDR3nt: TGTGCCAGCAGTTTAATGGGGGCTCCCCGCGAGCAGTACTTC
CDR3aa: CASSLMGAPREQYF

j_gene: TRBJ2-7
v_gene: TRBV4-1
d_gene: NA
abundance: NA
CDR3nt: TGCGCCAGCAGCCAAGGGGCGGGGGCTCACTACGAGCAGTACTTC
CDR3aa: CASSQGAGAHYEQYF

j_gene: TRBJ2-2
v_gene: TRBV28
d_gene: TRBD2
abundance: NA
CDR3nt: TGTGCCAGCAGTTTAGCCCTAGCGGGAGCCGGGGAGCTGTTTTTT
CDR3aa: CASSLALAGAGELFF

j_gene: TRBJ2-1
v_gene: TRBV10-2
d_gene: NA
abundance: NA
CDR3nt: TGCGCCAGCAGCGAACTCCATGAGCAGTTCTTC
CDR3aa: CASSELHEQFF

j_gene: TRBJ2-2
v_gene: TRBV9
d_gene: NA
abundance: NA
CDR3nt: TGTGCCAGCAGCGTCAACACCGGGGAGCTGTTTTTT
CDR3aa: CASSVNTGELFF

j_gene: TRBJ2-7
v_gene: TRBV5-1
d_gene: NA
abundance: NA
CDR3nt: TGCGCCAGCAGCCAAAAGTCAGCGGCATCCTACGAGCAGTACTTC
CDR3aa: CASSQKSAASYEQYF

j_gene: TRBJ1-1
v_gene: TRBV9
d_gene: TRBD1
abundance: NA
CDR3nt: TGTGCCAGCAGCGTAACAGGGGCTGAAGCTTTCTTT
CDR3aa: CASSVTGAEAFF

j_gene: TRBJ2-7
v_gene: TRBV5-1
d_gene: NA
abundance: NA
CDR3nt: TGCGCCAGCAGCTACCGCTTGACCTACGAGCAGTACTTC
CDR3aa: CASSYRLTYEQYF

j_gene: TRBJ2-3
v_gene: TRBV5-1
d_gene: NA
abundance: NA
CDR3nt: TGCGCCAGCAGCTTGGGTTCGGAATTAGGGACAGATACGCAGTATTTT
CDR3aa: CASSLGSELGTDTQYF

j_gene: TRBJ2-7
v_gene: TRBV20-1
d_gene: NA
abundance: NA
CDR3nt: TGCAGTGCTAGAGTGAGCCTCGAGCAGTACTTC
CDR3aa: CSARVSLEQYF

j_gene: TRBJ2-1
v_gene: TRBV7-9
d_gene: TRBD2
abundance: NA
CDR3nt: TGTGCCAGCAGCCCAGGGACTAGCGGGGGCAGCTCCTACAATGAGCAGTTCTTC
CDR3aa: CASSPGTSGGSSYNEQFF

j_gene: TRBJ1-2
v_gene: TRBV19
d_gene: NA
abundance: NA
CDR3nt: TGTGCCAGTAGTATGGGGGGGTACGATTCGGATGGCTACACCTTC
CDR3aa: CASSMGGYDSDGYTF

j_gene: TRBJ2-7
v_gene: TRBV28
d_gene: NA
abundance: NA
CDR3nt: TGTGCCAGCAGTTTCGGGGGAGCTACATACGAGCAGTACTTC
CDR3aa: CASSFGGATYEQYF

j_gene: TRBJ2-3
v_gene: TRBV28
d_gene: NA
abundance: NA
CDR3nt: TGTGCCAGCAGTTTCTACAAGGGCACAGATACGCAGTATTTT
CDR3aa: CASSFYKGTDTQYF

j_gene: TRBJ1-1
v_gene: TRBV7-9
d_gene: NA
abundance: NA
CDR3nt: TGTGCCAGCAGCTTAGTCTTGGGTCCTGCGGAAGCTTTCTTT
CDR3aa: CASSLVLGPAEAFF

j_gene: TRBJ2-4
v_gene: TRBV30
d_gene: NA
abundance: NA
CDR3nt: TGTGCCTGGAGTGTACAGGCGGAACAGCACTTC
CDR3aa: CAWSVQAEQHF

j_gene: TRBJ2-1
v_gene: TRBV27
d_gene: NA
abundance: NA
CDR3nt: TGTGCCAGCAGCTCTAGCGTAGCCTACAATGAGCAGTTCTTC
CDR3aa: CASSSSVAYNEQFF

j_gene: TRBJ1-3
v_gene: TRBV9
d_gene: NA
abundance: NA
CDR3nt: TGTGCCAGCAGCCCGGGACGGGTCTACTCTGGAAACACCATATATTTT
CDR3aa: CASSPGRVYSGNTIYF

j_gene: TRBJ2-7
v_gene: TRBV7-9
d_gene: NA
abundance: NA
CDR3nt: TGTGCCAGCAGCGGGGCCAGGGACGAGCAGTACTTC
CDR3aa: CASSGARDEQYF

j_gene: TRBJ2-7
v_gene: TRBV7-8
d_gene: TRBD2
abundance: NA
CDR3nt: TGTGCCAGCAGCTTAGGGGGACTAGCGGAATACGAGCAGTACTTC
CDR3aa: CASSLGGLAEYEQYF

j_gene: TRBJ2-1
v_gene: TRBV6-5
d_gene: TRBD2
abundance: NA
CDR3nt: TGTGCCAGCAACGTAGCGGGTGAGCAGTTCTTC
CDR3aa: CASNVAGEQFF

j_gene: TRBJ2-7
v_gene: TRBV7-9
d_gene: NA
abundance: NA
CDR3nt: TGTGCCAGCAGCTTAGGACTCCCTAAGCAGTACTTC
CDR3aa: CASSLGLPKQYF

j_gene: TRBJ1-5
v_gene: TRBV28
d_gene: NA
abundance: NA
CDR3nt: TGTGCCAGCAGTTTTGGGGTTACAGGGTCACAGCCCCAGCATTTT
CDR3aa: CASSFGVTGSQPQHF

j_gene: TRBJ2-7
v_gene: TRBV28
d_gene: NA
abundance: NA
CDR3nt: TGTGCCAGCCTTCACCGGGACTCTCCTCTCTACGAGCAGTACTTC
CDR3aa: CASLHRDSPLYEQYF

j_gene: TRBJ2-7
v_gene: TRBV28
d_gene: NA
abundance: NA
CDR3nt: TGTGCCAGCAGTTTATATGATGTGTACGAGCAGTACTTC
CDR3aa: CASSLYDVYEQYF

j_gene: TRBJ1-2
v_gene: TRBV28
d_gene: NA
abundance: once
CDR3nt: TGTGCCAGCAGTTTATCCCCCGGACCCGGGCCAGGCCATGGCTACACCTTC
CDR3aa: CASSLSPGPGPGHGYTF

j_gene: TRBJ1-5
v_gene: TRBV5-8
d_gene: TRBD1
abundance: NA
CDR3nt: TGTGCCAGCAGCTCGACAGGGAGCGGCAATCAGCCCCAGCATTTT
CDR3aa: CASSSTGSGNQPQHF

j_gene: TRBJ2-7
v_gene: TRBV28
d_gene: NA
abundance: NA
CDR3nt: TGTGCCAGCAGTTTGGGGGACCGGACCGGCTACGAGCAGTACTTC
CDR3aa: CASSLGDRTGYEQYF

j_gene: TRBJ1-5
v_gene: TRBV27
d_gene: NA
abundance: NA
CDR3nt: TGTGCCAGCAGTCCCGGGACGCGAGGGTGGCCCCAGCATTTT
CDR3aa: CASSPGTRGWPQHF

j_gene: TRBJ1-1
v_gene: TRBV9
d_gene: NA
abundance: few
CDR3nt: TGTGCCAGCAGCGTAGCGACAGGCGGAATGAACACTGAAGCTTTCTTT
CDR3aa: CASSVATGGMNTEAFF